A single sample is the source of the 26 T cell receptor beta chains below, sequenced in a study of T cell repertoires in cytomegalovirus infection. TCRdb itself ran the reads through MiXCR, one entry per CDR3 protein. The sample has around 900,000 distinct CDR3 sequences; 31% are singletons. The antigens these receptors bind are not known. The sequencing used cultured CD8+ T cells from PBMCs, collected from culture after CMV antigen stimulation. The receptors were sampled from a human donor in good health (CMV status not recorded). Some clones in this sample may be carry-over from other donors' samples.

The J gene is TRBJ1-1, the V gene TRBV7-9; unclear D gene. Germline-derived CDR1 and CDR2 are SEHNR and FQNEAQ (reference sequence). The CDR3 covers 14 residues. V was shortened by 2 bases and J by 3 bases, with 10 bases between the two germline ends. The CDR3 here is CASSLYPRDTEAFF. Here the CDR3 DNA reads TGTGCCAGCAGCTTATACCCGAGGGACACTGAAGCTTTCTTT.

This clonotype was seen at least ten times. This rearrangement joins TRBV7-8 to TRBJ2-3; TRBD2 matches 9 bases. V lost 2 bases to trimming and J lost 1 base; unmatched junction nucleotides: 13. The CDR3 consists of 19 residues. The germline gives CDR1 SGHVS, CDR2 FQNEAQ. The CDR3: CASSLPLAGFRDGTDTQYF. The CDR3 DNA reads TGTGCCAGCAGCTTACCGCTAGCGGGGTTCCGAGACGGCACAGATACGCAGTATTTT.

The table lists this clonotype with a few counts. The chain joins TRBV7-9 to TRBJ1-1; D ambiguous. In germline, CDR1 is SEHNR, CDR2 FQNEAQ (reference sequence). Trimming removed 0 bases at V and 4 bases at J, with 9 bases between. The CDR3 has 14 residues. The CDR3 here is CASSLARAGTEAFF. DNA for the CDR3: TGTGCCAGCAGCTTAGCGCGGGCAGGCACTGAAGCTTTCTTT.

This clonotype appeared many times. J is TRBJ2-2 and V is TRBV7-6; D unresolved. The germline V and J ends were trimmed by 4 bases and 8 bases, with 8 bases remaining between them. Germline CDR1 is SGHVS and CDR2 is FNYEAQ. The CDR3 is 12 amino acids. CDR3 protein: CASSYETGELFF. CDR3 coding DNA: TGTGCCAGCAGCTATGAAACGGGGGAGCTGTTTTTT.

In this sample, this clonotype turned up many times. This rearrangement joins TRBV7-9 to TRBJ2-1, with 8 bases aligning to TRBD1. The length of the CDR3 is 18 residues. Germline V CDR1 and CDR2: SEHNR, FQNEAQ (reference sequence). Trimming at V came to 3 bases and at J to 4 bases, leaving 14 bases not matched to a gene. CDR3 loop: CASSFGQGLRSGYNEQFF. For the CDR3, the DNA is TGTGCCAGCAGCTTCGGACAGGGTTTACGGTCGGGGTACAATGAGCAGTTCTTC.

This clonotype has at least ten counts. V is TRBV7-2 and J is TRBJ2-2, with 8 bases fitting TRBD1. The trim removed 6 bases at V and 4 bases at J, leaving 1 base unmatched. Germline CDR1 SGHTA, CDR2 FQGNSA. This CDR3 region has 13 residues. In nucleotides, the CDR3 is TGTGCCAGCAGGGGGACAGGCACCGGGGAGCTGTTTTTT. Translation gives CASRGTGTGELFF. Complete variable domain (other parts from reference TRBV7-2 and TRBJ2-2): GAGVSQSPSNKVTEKGKDVELRCDPISGHTALYWYRQSLGQGLEFLIYFQGNSAPDKSGLPSDRFSAERTGGSVSTLTIQRTQQEDSAVYLCASRGTGTGELFFGEGSRLTVL.

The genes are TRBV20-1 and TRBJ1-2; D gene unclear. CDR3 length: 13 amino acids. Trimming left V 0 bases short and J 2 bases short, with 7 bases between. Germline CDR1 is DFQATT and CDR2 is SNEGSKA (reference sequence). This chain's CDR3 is CSAREGGNYGYTF. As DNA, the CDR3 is TGCAGTGCTAGAGAGGGCGGAAACTATGGCTACACCTTC.

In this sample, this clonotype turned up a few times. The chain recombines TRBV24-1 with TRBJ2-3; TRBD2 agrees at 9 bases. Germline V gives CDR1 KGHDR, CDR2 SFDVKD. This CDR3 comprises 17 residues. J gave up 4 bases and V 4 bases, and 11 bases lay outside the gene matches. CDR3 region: CATSDRSGGNPPDTQYF. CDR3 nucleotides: TGTGCCACCAGTGACCGGAGCGGGGGGAATCCCCCAGATACGCAGTATTTT.

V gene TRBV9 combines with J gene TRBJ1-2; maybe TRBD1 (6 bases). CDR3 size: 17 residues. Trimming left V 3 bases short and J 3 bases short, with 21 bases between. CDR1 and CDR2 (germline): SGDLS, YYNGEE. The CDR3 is CASSEGGEQPLDYGYTF. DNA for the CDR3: TGTGCCAGCAGCGAAGGGGGGGAGCAGCCTTTAGACTATGGCTACACCTTC.

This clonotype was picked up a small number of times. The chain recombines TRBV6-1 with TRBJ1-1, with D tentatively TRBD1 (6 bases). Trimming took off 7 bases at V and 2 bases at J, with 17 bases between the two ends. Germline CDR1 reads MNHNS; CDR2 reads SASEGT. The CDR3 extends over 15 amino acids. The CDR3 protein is CASKERRQANTEAFF. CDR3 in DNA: TGTGCCAGCAAAGAAAGGAGACAGGCCAACACTGAAGCTTTCTTT.

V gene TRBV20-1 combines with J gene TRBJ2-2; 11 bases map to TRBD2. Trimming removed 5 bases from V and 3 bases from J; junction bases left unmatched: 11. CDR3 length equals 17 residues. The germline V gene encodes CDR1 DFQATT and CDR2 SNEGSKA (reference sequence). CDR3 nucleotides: TGCAGTGCTCCCTTTCTAGCGGGGGGCGGGGACACCGGGGAGCTGTTTTTT. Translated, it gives CSAPFLAGGGDTGELFF.

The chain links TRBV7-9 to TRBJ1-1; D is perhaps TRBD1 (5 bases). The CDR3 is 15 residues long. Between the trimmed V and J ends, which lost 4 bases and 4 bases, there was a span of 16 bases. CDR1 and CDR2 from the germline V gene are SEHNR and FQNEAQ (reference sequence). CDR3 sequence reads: CASSWVQGARTEAFF. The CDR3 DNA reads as TGTGCCAGCAGCTGGGTCCAGGGAGCGCGCACTGAAGCTTTCTTT. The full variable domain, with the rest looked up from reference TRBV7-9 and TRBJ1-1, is DTGVSQNPRHKITKRGQNVTFRCDPISEHNRLYWYRQTLGQGPEFLTYFQNEAQLEKSRLLSDRFSAERPKGSFSTLEIQRTEQGDSAMYLCASSWVQGARTEAFFGQGTRLTVV.

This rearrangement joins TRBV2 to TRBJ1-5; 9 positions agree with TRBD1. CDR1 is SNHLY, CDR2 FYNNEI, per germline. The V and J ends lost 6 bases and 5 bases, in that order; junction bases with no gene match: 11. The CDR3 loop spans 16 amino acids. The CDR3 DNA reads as TGTGCCAGCAGCGAGGGGGACAGGGTGTTGTATCAGCCCCAGCATTTT. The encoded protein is CASSEGDRVLYQPQHF.

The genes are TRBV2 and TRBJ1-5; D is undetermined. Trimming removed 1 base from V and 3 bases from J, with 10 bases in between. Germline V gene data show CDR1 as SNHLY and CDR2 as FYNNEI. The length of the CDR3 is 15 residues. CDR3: CASSEGTAHNQPQHF. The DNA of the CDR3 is TGTGCCAGCAGTGAAGGCACAGCGCACAATCAGCCCCAGCATTTT.

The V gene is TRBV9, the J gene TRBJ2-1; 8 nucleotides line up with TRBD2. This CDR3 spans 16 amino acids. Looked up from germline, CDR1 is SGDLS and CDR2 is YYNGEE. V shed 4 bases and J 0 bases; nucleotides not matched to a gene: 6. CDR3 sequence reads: CASSFSGASSYNEQFF. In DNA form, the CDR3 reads TGTGCCAGCAGCTTTAGCGGGGCTAGCTCCTACAATGAGCAGTTCTTC.

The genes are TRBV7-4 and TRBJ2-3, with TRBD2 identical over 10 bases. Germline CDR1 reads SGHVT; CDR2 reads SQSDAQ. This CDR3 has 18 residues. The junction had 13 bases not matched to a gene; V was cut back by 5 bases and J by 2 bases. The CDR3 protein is CASSRPTLSGGATDTQYF. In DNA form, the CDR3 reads TGTGCCAGCAGCCGTCCTACTTTGAGCGGGGGGGCCACAGATACGCAGTATTTT.

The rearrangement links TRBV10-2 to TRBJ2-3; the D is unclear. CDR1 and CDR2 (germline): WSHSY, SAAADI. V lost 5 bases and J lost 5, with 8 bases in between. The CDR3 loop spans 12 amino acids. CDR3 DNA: TGCGCCAGCAGTATAGCCGTAGATACGCAGTATTTT. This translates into CASSIAVDTQYF.

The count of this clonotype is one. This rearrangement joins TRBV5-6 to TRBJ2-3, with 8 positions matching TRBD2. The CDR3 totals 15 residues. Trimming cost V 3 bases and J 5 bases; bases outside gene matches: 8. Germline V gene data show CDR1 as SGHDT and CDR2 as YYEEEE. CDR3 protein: CASSYTTSVVDTQYF. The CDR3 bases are TGTGCCAGCAGCTATACGACTAGCGTCGTAGATACGCAGTATTTT.

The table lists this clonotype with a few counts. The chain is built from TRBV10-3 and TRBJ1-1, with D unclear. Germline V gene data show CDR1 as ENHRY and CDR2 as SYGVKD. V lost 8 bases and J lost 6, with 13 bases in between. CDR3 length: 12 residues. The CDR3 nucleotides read TGTGCCATCCGAAAGGCCCCTTCTGAAGCTTTCTTT. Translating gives CAIRKAPSEAFF.

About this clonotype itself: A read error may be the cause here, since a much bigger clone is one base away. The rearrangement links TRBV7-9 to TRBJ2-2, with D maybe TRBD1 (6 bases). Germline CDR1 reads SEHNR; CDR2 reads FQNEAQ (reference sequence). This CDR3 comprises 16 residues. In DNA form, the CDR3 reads TGTGCCAGCAGTGGTTGGACAGAATCGAACACCTGGGAGCTGTTTTTT. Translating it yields CASSGWTESNTWELFF.

This chain's CDR3 is CSAVGGDDTEAFF. The CDR3 DNA reads as TGCAGTGCTGTTGGGGGGGATGACACTGAAGCTTTCTTT. The J gene is TRBJ1-1, the V gene TRBV20-1, with D perhaps matching TRBD1 (5 bases). Germline lookup yields CDR1 DFQATT and CDR2 SNEGSKA (reference sequence). CDR3 size: 13 residues. The V end was cut by 5 bases, the J end by 3 bases, with 13 bases between.

This chain's CDR3 is CASNTPGMNTEAFF. In nucleotides, the CDR3 is TGTGCCAGCAATACCCCTGGTATGAACACTGAAGCTTTCTTT. J is TRBJ1-1 and V is TRBV12-3 or TRBV12-4; D call uncertain. The V gene lost 7 bases and the J gene lost 0 bases, with 12 bases spanning the gap. CDR3 size: 14 residues.

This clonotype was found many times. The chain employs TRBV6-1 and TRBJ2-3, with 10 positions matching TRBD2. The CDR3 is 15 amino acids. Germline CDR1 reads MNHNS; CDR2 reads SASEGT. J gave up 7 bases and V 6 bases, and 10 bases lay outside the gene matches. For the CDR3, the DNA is TGTGCCAGCAGCCCGCGGACTAGCGGATCTTATACGCAGTATTTT. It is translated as CASSPRTSGSYTQYF.

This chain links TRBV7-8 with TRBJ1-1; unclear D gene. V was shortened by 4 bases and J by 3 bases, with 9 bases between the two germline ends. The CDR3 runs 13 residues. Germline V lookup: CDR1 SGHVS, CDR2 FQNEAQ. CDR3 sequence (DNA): TGTGCCAGCAGCTATAAGAGGGACACTGAAGCTTTCTTT. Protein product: CASSYKRDTEAFF. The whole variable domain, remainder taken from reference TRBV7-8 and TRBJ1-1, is GAGVSQSPRYKVAKRGQDVALRCDPISGHVSLFWYQQALGQGPEFLTYFQNEAQLDKSGLPSDRFFAERPEGSVSTLKIQRTQQEDSAVYLCASSYKRDTEAFFGQGTRLTVV.

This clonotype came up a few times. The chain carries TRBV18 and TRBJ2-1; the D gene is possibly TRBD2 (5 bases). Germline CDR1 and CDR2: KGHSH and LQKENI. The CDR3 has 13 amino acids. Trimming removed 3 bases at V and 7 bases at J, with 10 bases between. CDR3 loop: CASSPGGSNEQFF. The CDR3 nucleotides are TGTGCCAGCTCACCCGGAGGATCAAATGAGCAGTTCTTC.

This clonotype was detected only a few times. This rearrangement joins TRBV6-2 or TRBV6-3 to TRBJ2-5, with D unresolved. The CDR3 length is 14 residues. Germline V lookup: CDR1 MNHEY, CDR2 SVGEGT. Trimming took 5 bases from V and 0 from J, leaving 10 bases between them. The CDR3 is CASSDQNYQETQYF. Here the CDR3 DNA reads TGTGCCAGCAGTGACCAGAACTACCAAGAGACCCAGTACTTC.